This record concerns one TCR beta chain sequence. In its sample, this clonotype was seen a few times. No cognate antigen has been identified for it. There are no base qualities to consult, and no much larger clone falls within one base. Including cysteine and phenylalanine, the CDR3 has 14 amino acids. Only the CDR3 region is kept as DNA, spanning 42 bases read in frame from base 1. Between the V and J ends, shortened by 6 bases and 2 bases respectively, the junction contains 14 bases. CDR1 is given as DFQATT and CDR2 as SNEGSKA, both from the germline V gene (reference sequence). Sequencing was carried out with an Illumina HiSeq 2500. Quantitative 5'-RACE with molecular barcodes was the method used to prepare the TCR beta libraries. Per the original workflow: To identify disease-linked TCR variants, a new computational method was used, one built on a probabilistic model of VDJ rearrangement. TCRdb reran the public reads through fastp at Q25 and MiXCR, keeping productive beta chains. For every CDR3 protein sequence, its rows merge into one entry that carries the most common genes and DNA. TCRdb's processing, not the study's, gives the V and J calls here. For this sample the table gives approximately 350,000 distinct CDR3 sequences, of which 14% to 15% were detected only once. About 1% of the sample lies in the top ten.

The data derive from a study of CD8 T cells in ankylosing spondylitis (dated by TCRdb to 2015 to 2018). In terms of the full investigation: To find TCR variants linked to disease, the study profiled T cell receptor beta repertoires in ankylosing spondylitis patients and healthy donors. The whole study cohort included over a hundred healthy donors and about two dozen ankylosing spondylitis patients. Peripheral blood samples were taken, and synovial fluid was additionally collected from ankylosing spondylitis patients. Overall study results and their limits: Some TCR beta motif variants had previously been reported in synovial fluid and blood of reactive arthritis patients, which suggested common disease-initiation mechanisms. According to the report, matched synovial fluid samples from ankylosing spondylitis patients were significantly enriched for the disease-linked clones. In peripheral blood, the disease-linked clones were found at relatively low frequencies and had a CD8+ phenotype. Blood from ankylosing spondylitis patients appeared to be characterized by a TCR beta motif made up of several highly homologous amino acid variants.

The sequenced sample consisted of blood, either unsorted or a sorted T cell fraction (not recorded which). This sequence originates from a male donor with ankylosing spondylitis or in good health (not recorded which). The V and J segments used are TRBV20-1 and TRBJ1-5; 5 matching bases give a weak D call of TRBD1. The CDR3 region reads CSATRVDGNQPQHF. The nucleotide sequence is TGCAGTGCGACCAGGGTCGACGGCAATCAGCCCCAGCATTTT.